The clone carrying this TCR beta chain has a handful of counts. This specimen belongs to a study of beta chain features in type 1 diabetes. Expressed TCRB transcripts were sequenced, since all the RNA that had been isolated was reverse transcribed. Produced via immunoSEQ multiplex PCR; TCRdb's table is partial and in-frame only. The top ten hold approximately 0.045% of the sample, which has around 500,000 clones, about 10% seen once. The CDR3 consists of 13 residues. Germline V gene lookup returns CDR1 SGHDT and CDR2 YYEEEE. V lost 1 base and J 3 bases, leaving 5 bases between the germline ends. Sequencing input: naive CD4+ T cells from blood. This TCR derives from a woman aged 18-29 years in good health. The chain recombines TRBV5-6 with TRBJ1-5; D remains ambiguous. CDR3 amino acids: CASSLSLNQPQHF. As DNA, the CDR3 is TGTGCCAGCAGCTTGAGTCTCAATCAGCCCCAGCATTTT.